This T cell receptor beta chain is drawn from a study of T cells in Graves' hyperthyroidism and ophthalmopathy. Findings and limits, study-wide: Model-based prediction identified ophthalmopathy a median about 6.8 months prior to its onset.

A note on this clonotype: Its antigen is as yet unknown.

Per the germline V gene, CDR1 is LNHDA and CDR2 is SQIVND (reference sequence). This CDR3 comprises 14 residues. The germline V and J ends were trimmed by 5 bases and 4 bases, with 14 bases remaining between them. Amplified regions were TCR beta CDR3 sequences from RNA transcripts. First-round RT-PCR of the TCR CDR3 relied on the HTBI primer set. TCRdb fed the multiplex PCR reads into MiXCR, producing one record per CDR3 protein. Here the sample spans a few hundred thousand distinct CDR3 sequences, 40% to 55% being singletons. Diagnosis rested on symptoms, serum thyroxine and TRAb, thyroid ultrasound, and orbital computed tomography.

This TCR came from a young woman with Graves' hyperthyroidism. The rearrangement joins TRBV19 to TRBJ2-5, with D perhaps TRBD2 (5 bases). The material sequenced was peripheral blood or thyroid tissue (not recorded which). The chain's CDR3 is CASSLGVARETQYF. DNA of the CDR3: TGTGCCAGTAGTCTCGGGGTAGCTAGAGAGACCCAGTACTTC.